One sample yielded the 13 T cell receptor beta chains listed below, sequenced in a study of T-cell memory formation after mild COVID-19. TCRdb re-derived calls from the 5' RACE reads in MiXCR, one entry per CDR3 protein. Of over 450,000 distinct CDR3 sequences listed, over 20% were seen once; the top ten hold under 15%. The sample taken for sequencing was PBMCs or a T cell subset sorted from them (not recorded which). The receptors come from an adult woman who had mild COVID-19 (a few samples of this study predate the infection). Cell type and time point are not known.

This clonotype was counted only a few times. The chain recombines TRBV11-2 with TRBJ2-1; TRBD1 is a possible D gene (6 bases). Between the trimmed V and J ends, which lost 3 bases and 16 bases, there was a span of 13 bases. The CDR3 totals 11 residues. Germline loops: CDR1 SGHAT, CDR2 FQNNGV. The chain's CDR3 is CASSLGTGLFF. CDR3 DNA: TGTGCCAGCAGCTTGGGAACAGGGCTTTTCTTC. The full variable domain, rest sourced from reference TRBV11-2 and TRBJ2-1, is EAGVAQSPRYKIIEKRQSVAFWCNPISGHATLYWYQQILGQGPKLLIQFQNNGVVDDSQLPKDRFSAERLKGVDSTLKIQPAKLEDSAVYLCASSLGTGLFFGPGTRLTVL.

The V gene is TRBV12-3 or TRBV12-4, the J gene TRBJ2-5; D is possibly TRBD2 (7 bases). V lost 3 bases, J lost 7 bases, and 18 bases lay in between. This CDR3 is 15 amino acids long. CDR3 bases: TGTGCCAGCAGTTTTCGAGGGGGGGCCGGGGGGACCCAGTACTTC. It encodes CASSFRGGAGGTQYF.

This clonotype was found a few times. This chain connects TRBV2 to TRBJ1-2; no reliable D call. Germline assignment: CDR1 SNHLY and CDR2 FYNNEI. There are 15 residues in the CDR3. Trimming pared 5 bases from V and 0 bases from J, leaving 13 bases between. The CDR3 here is CASSRTSPANYGYTF. DNA of the CDR3: TGTGCCAGCAGTAGGACCAGTCCAGCTAACTATGGCTACACCTTC.

The chain joins TRBV29-1 to TRBJ2-7; D remains ambiguous. Germline CDR1 SQVTM, CDR2 ANQGSEA. V lost 7 bases and J 2 bases, leaving 18 bases between the germline ends. The CDR3 extends over 14 amino acids. The CDR3 nucleotides read TGCAGCGCCGCTGGGCAGGTCTCCGCCTACGAGCAGTACTTC. Protein: CSAAGQVSAYEQYF.

The sample holds a few counts of this clonotype. The chain joins TRBV3-1 to TRBJ1-2, with D unclear. Trimming shortened V by 0 bases and J by 8 bases, and 7 bases separated the two germline ends. CDR3 length: 12 residues. Germline values: CDR1 LGHDT, CDR2 YNNKEL (reference sequence). The CDR3 DNA sequence: TGTGCCAGCAGCCAAGAGGGCGGGGGCTACACCTTC. This sequence encodes CASSQEGGGYTF.

This clonotype appeared a few times. The chain employs TRBV5-1 and TRBJ1-1; D not certain. The V and J ends lost 9 bases and 8 bases respectively, with 17 bases between them. The germline V gene encodes CDR1 SGHRS and CDR2 YFSETQ. CDR3 size: 12 residues. The CDR3 here is CATRREGSEAFF. The CDR3 DNA follows: TGCGCCACCCGGCGGGAGGGATCCGAAGCTTTCTTT. Full variable domain (remainder filled in from reference TRBV5-1 and TRBJ1-1): KAGVTQTPRYLIKTRGQQVTLSCSPISGHRSVSWYQQTPGQGLQFLFEYFSETQRNKGNFPGRFSGRQFSNSRSEMNVSTLELGDSALYLCATRREGSEAFFGQGTRLTVV.

This clonotype was seen at least ten times. A read error may produce the germline difference seen at one junction end. The chain joins TRBV4-1 to TRBJ2-7, with 7 bases aligning to TRBD1. Germline V lookup: CDR1 MGHRA, CDR2 YSYEKL. CDR3 size: 14 residues. The CDR3 DNA follows: TGTGCCAGTAGTCCTCGGGACAGAGCCTACGAGCAGTACTTC. Its translation is CASSPRDRAYEQYF.

The chain employs TRBV4-1 and TRBJ1-4, with 9 bases aligning to TRBD1. The V and J ends lost 3 bases and 4 bases, in that order; junction bases with no gene match: 6. The CDR3 contains 16 residues. Germline assignment: CDR1 MGHRA and CDR2 YSYEKL. CDR3 nucleotides: TGCGCCAGCAGCCAGTACGGGACAGGGCTTAATGAAAAACTGTTTTTT. Translated: CASSQYGTGLNEKLFF.

The chain uses TRBV20-1 and TRBJ2-2; TRBD2 aligns across 12 bases. Germline values: CDR1 DFQATT, CDR2 SNEGSKA (reference sequence). The CDR3 has 15 residues. Trimming at V came to 4 bases and at J to 5 bases, leaving 5 bases not matched to a gene. The CDR3 is CSAMTSGSGTGELFF. The DNA of the CDR3 is TGCAGTGCTATGACTAGCGGGAGTGGTACCGGGGAGCTGTTTTTT.

This chain joins TRBV2 and TRBJ2-2, with 7 bases that match TRBD1. Germline V gene data show CDR1 as SNHLY and CDR2 as FYNNEI. This CDR3 contains 18 residues. V lost 2 bases, J lost 0 bases, and 9 bases stayed unmatched. CDR3 in amino acids: CASSEQRTGGTNTGELFF. As DNA, the CDR3 is TGTGCCAGCAGTGAACAGAGGACAGGCGGTACGAACACCGGGGAGCTGTTTTTT.

This clonotype was counted between two and nine times. V usage is TRBV7-6 and J usage is TRBJ2-2; 7 nucleotides align to TRBD2. The CDR3 has 16 amino acids. The germline V gene encodes CDR1 SGHVS and CDR2 FNYEAQ. After removal of 3 bases from V and 4 bases from J, the junction contained 8 bases not matched to a gene. The CDR3 spells CASSLGSGEVTGELFF. The CDR3 region has the DNA TGTGCCAGCAGCTTGGGGAGCGGGGAAGTCACCGGGGAGCTGTTTTTT. Together with reference TRBV7-6 and TRBJ2-2, the CDR3 gives the full variable domain: GAGVSQSPRYKVTKRGQDVALRCDPISGHVSLYWYRQALGQGPEFLTYFNYEAQQDKSGLPNDRFSAERPEGSISTLTIQRTEQRDSAMYRCASSLGSGEVTGELFFGEGSRLTVL.

The rearrangement joins TRBV7-9 to TRBJ2-7, with D possibly matching TRBD2 (6 bases). This CDR3 comprises 13 residues. Germline V gene data show CDR1 as SEHNR and CDR2 as FQNEAQ (reference sequence). V gave up 5 bases and J gave up 4 bases, with 12 bases separating them. Written as DNA, the CDR3 is TGTGCCAGCAGCAAATGGGGGGAGTACGAGCAGTACTTC. Translating gives CASSKWGEYEQYF.

A few counts support this clonotype. The rearrangement joins TRBV7-9 to TRBJ1-2; 7 bases are a match to TRBD1. V dropped 4 bases and J dropped 8; count of bases not matched to a gene: 16. The CDR3 totals 16 residues. Germline V CDR1 and CDR2: SEHNR, FQNEAQ (reference sequence). CDR3 region: CASSSPTGIDVSGYTF. The CDR3 nucleotides read TGTGCCAGCAGCTCACCGACAGGGATCGACGTAAGCGGCTACACCTTC.